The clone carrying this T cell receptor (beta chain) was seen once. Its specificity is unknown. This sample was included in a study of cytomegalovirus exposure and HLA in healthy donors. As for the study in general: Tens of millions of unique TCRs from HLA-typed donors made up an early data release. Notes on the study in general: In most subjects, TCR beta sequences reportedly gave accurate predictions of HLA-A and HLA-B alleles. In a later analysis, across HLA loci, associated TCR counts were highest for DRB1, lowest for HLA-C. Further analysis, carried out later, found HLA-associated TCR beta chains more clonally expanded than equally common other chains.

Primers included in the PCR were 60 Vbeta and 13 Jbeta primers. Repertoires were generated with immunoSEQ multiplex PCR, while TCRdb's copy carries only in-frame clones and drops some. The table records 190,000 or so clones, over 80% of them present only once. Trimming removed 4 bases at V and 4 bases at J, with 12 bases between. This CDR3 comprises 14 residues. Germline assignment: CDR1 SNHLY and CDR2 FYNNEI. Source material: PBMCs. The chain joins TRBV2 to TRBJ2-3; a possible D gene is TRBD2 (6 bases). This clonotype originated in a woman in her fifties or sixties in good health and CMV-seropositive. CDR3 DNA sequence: TGTGCCAGCAGTGGGCTAGCGCTGGCAGATACGCAGTATTTT. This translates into CASSGLALADTQYF. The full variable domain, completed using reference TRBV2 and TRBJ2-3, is EPEVTQTPSHQVTQMGQEVILRCVPISNHLYFYWYRQILGQKVEFLVSFYNNEISEKSEIFDDQFSVERPDGSNFTLKIRSTKLEDSAMYFCASSGLALADTQYFGPGTRLTVL.